The next 28 T cell receptor beta chains were all read from a single sample in a study of blood T cell repertoires in COVID-19 (dated by TCRdb to 2020 to 2021). Library preparation was by the immunoSEQ multiplex PCR assay. TCRdb provides this immuneACCESS table in a form limited to in-frame rearrangements. Some clones are lacking; in checked studies, under half of them reflect an unresolved V gene, and why the rest are absent is not known. This sample lists 150,000 to 200,000 clones; roughly 90% were detected once. 11% of the sample rests with the top ten. Sequences were obtained from peripheral blood. The source is a woman aged 60-70 years with COVID-19, enrolled during active disease.

This sequence joins TRBV24-1 and TRBJ2-2; 9 nucleotides agree with TRBD1. The CDR3 has 16 residues. Trimming at V came to 4 bases and at J to 1 base, leaving 3 bases not matched to a gene. Germline-derived CDR1 and CDR2 are KGHDR and SFDVKD. The CDR3: CATSDLDRGNTGELFF. The CDR3 nucleotides read TGTGCCACCAGTGACTTGGACAGGGGGAACACCGGGGAGCTGTTTTTT.

The chain employs TRBV29-1 and TRBJ2-7; possible D gene TRBD1, 5 bases. This CDR3 is 14 amino acids long. V lost 1 base and J lost 3, with 13 bases in between. Germline V gene lookup returns CDR1 SQVTM and CDR2 ANQGSEA. CDR3 in DNA: TGCAGCGTTGAAGGGGCAGGGAAAGGCTACGAGCAGTACTTC. Residues: CSVEGAGKGYEQYF.

This clone was seen a handful of times. The rearrangement uses TRBV10-3 and TRBJ2-7; TRBD2 matches 8 bases. Germline V gene data show CDR1 as ENHRY and CDR2 as SYGVKD. CDR3 size: 15 residues. Germline trimming cut 9 bases from V and 3 bases from J; bases unmatched to any gene: 13. CDR3 sequence (DNA): TGTGCCATGTCGGGGAAAGCGGGAGAGATCTACGAGCAGTACTTC. Translation: CAMSGKAGEIYEQYF.

The V call is TRBV7-9, the J call TRBJ2-7; tentatively, D is TRBD1 (5 bases). Germline V gives CDR1 SEHNR, CDR2 FQNEAQ (reference sequence). The CDR3 contains 14 residues. Trimming left V 0 bases short and J 2 bases short, with 8 bases between. The CDR3 nucleotides read TGTGCCAGCAGCTTAGCGGGGCAGGCCTACGAGCAGTACTTC. This codes for CASSLAGQAYEQYF.

This chain connects TRBV24-1 to TRBJ2-1; 7 positions agree with TRBD1. CDR3 length: 14 residues. CDR1 and CDR2 from the germline V gene are KGHDR and SFDVKD. With 3 bases clipped from V and 7 bases from J, the junction kept 5 bases outside the gene matches. In DNA, the CDR3 is TGTGCCACCAGTGATCCAGGGGGATGGAATGAGCAGTTCTTC. Its protein is CATSDPGGWNEQFF.

The J gene is TRBJ1-4, the V gene TRBV2; D is uncertain. V gave up 5 bases and J gave up 0 bases, with 7 bases separating them. CDR3 length equals 14 residues. The germline V gene has CDR1 SNHLY and CDR2 FYNNEI. The CDR3 sequence: CASSSVATNEKLFF. For the CDR3, the DNA is TGTGCCAGCAGTTCGGTTGCAACTAATGAAAAACTGTTTTTT. Supplemented by reference TRBV2 and TRBJ1-4, the full variable domain reads EPEVTQTPSHQVTQMGQEVILRCVPISNHLYFYWYRQILGQKVEFLVSFYNNEISEKSEIFDDQFSVERPDGSNFTLKIRSTKLEDSAMYFCASSSVATNEKLFFGSGTQLSVL.

The chain recombines TRBV11-3 with TRBJ1-1, with a weak D call TRBD1 (6 bases). The V end was cut by 6 bases, the J end by 7 bases, with 15 bases between. Germline CDR1 is SGHNT and CDR2 is YENEEA. The CDR3 has 13 amino acids. As DNA, the CDR3 is TGTGCCAGCAGTTCTAACAGGGTGGGTGAAGCTTTCTTT. Residues: CASSSNRVGEAFF.

This clone was seen once. The chain links TRBV18 to TRBJ1-2; the match to TRBD1 covers 11 bases. Germline V gene lookup returns CDR1 KGHSH and CDR2 LQKENI. CDR3 length: 16 amino acids. V lost 4 bases, J lost 8 bases, and 12 bases stayed unmatched. CDR3 residues: CASSQLRDRGTEGYTF. CDR3 nucleotides: TGTGCCAGCTCACAACTCCGGGACAGGGGGACGGAGGGCTACACCTTC. Drawing the rest from reference TRBV18 and TRBJ1-2, the complete variable domain is NAGVMQNPRHLVRRRGQEARLRCSPMKGHSHVYWYRQLPEEGLKFMVYLQKENIIDESGMPKERFSAEFPKEGPSILRIQQVVRGDSAAYFCASSQLRDRGTEGYTFGSGTRLTVV.

This sequence joins TRBV4-1 and TRBJ1-6, with 9 nucleotides matching TRBD1. The length of the CDR3 is 17 residues. After removal of 0 bases from V and 5 bases from J, the junction contained 5 bases not matched to a gene. Germline V gene lookup returns CDR1 MGHRA and CDR2 YSYEKL. CDR3 region: CASSQDRGQGNNSPLHF. CDR3 nucleotides: TGCGCCAGCAGCCAAGATAGGGGACAGGGCAATAATTCACCCCTCCACTTT.

This clone has only a few counts. This sequence joins TRBV19 and TRBJ1-1; D perhaps matches TRBD1 (6 bases). CDR3 size: 15 residues. Germline V gives CDR1 LNHDA, CDR2 SQIVND (reference sequence). Trimming pared 6 bases from V and 3 bases from J, leaving 17 bases between. The CDR3 DNA reads TGTGCCAGTAGCCCAACCGGCAGGGGTGACACTGAAGCTTTCTTT. Its protein is CASSPTGRGDTEAFF.

The V gene is TRBV19, the J gene TRBJ1-1, with 9 bases aligning to TRBD1. Germline V gene lookup returns CDR1 LNHDA and CDR2 SQIVND (reference sequence). The CDR3 has 13 amino acids. The V segment lost 7 bases and the J segment 4 bases; nucleotides outside the gene matches: 4. CDR3 region: CASTRTGVTEAFF. As DNA, the CDR3 is TGTGCCAGTACCAGGACAGGGGTCACTGAAGCTTTCTTT.

This clone was observed a few times. The V and J genes are TRBV7-9 and TRBJ2-3, with TRBD2 matching 11 bases. CDR3 size: 15 residues. Germline V gives CDR1 SEHNR, CDR2 FQNEAQ (reference sequence). J was trimmed by 1 base and V by 4 bases; bases with no gene match: 1. The CDR3 region is CASSSLAGGTDTQYF. CDR3 in DNA: TGTGCCAGCAGCTCACTAGCGGGAGGCACAGATACGCAGTATTTT.

The genes are TRBV11-2 and TRBJ2-7, with 12 bases lining up with TRBD2. The CDR3 runs to 19 residues. CDR1 is SGHAT, CDR2 FQNNGV, per germline. J gave up 1 base and V 1 base, and 11 bases lay outside the gene matches. The CDR3 DNA reads TGTGCCAGCAGCTTAGCCCTAGGACTAGCGGGAAGAATATCCTACGAGCAGTACTTC. Protein: CASSLALGLAGRISYEQYF.

The chain uses TRBV14 and TRBJ1-1; D gene unclear. Germline V gene lookup returns CDR1 SGHDN and CDR2 FVKESK. The CDR3 sequence is 19 residues long. Between the trimmed V and J ends, which lost 0 bases and 0 bases, there was a span of 20 bases. This CDR3 reads CASSQDYRGQLWMNTEAFF. CDR3 coding DNA: TGTGCCAGCAGCCAAGATTATAGAGGGCAGCTTTGGATGAACACTGAAGCTTTCTTT.

CDR3 protein: CASSFTSGRTTGELFF. CDR3 nucleotide sequence: TGCGCCAGCAGCTTTACTAGCGGGAGGACTACCGGGGAGCTGTTTTTT. The chain is built from TRBV5-1 and TRBJ2-2, with 12 nucleotides matching TRBD2. Germline V gene lookup returns CDR1 SGHRS and CDR2 YFSETQ. After removal of 2 bases from V and 5 bases from J, the junction contained 4 bases not matched to a gene. This CDR3 comprises 16 residues.

This clone was recorded once. The chain joins TRBV5-1 to TRBJ1-2; D is unresolved. Trimming stripped 2 bases from V and 6 bases from J, with 8 bases between. The CDR3 runs to 12 residues. Germline values: CDR1 SGHRS, CDR2 YFSETQ. DNA of the CDR3: TGCGCCAGCAGCTTTACAGAGCATGGCTACACCTTC. The encoded protein is CASSFTEHGYTF.

The chain has TRBV5-1 and TRBJ2-7; D is undetermined. Germline assignment: CDR1 SGHRS and CDR2 YFSETQ. This CDR3 comprises 14 residues. Trimming removed 4 bases at V and 1 base at J, with 12 bases between. CDR3 residues: CASSPVAVSYEQYF. The DNA for the CDR3 is TGCGCCAGCAGCCCGGTCGCCGTATCCTACGAGCAGTACTTC.

The chain uses TRBV6-4 and TRBJ2-2; the match to TRBD2 covers 8 bases. The CDR3 is 13 residues long. After removal of 5 bases from V and 4 bases from J, the junction contained 0 bases not matched to a gene. The germline CDR1 and CDR2 sequences are MRHNA and SNTAGT. The chain's CDR3 is CASSSGSTGELFF. CDR3 coding DNA: TGTGCCAGCAGTAGCGGGAGCACCGGGGAGCTGTTTTTT.

V gene TRBV18 combines with J gene TRBJ1-4; a weak D match, TRBD1 (6 bases). Germline values: CDR1 KGHSH, CDR2 LQKENI. The CDR3 spans 15 residues. The germline V and J ends were trimmed by 3 bases and 8 bases, with 16 bases remaining between them. The CDR3 spells CASSPVLGHKEKLFF. As DNA, the CDR3 is TGTGCCAGCTCACCCGTATTGGGACATAAGGAAAAACTGTTTTTT.

The chain's CDR3 is CASSLTGTGGQPQHF. CDR3 in DNA: TGTGCCAGCAGCTTAACCGGGACAGGGGGTCAGCCCCAGCATTTT. This sequence joins TRBV7-6 and TRBJ1-5; 11 bases line up with TRBD1. The germline V gene has CDR1 SGHVS and CDR2 FNYEAQ. Trimming at V came to 2 bases and at J to 6 bases, leaving 3 bases not matched to a gene. The CDR3 is made up of 15 amino acids.

This chain links TRBV27 with TRBJ2-7; possibly TRBD2 for D (7 bases). V was shortened by 8 bases and J by 6 bases, with 14 bases between the two germline ends. This CDR3 region has 12 residues. Germline values: CDR1 MNHEY, CDR2 SMNVEV (reference sequence). The CDR3 sequence: CASRMGGGEQYF. The CDR3 coding sequence is TGTGCCAGCCGTATGGGAGGGGGCGAGCAGTACTTC.

This clone has a handful of counts. The chain joins TRBV7-9 to TRBJ2-3, with 14 bases aligning to TRBD2. The CDR3 runs to 19 residues. J was trimmed by 2 bases and V by 5 bases; bases with no gene match: 12. Germline assignment: CDR1 SEHNR and CDR2 FQNEAQ (reference sequence). The CDR3 DNA sequence: TGTGCCAGCAGCCGTGGGACTAGCGGGAGATTACCTTTCACAGATACGCAGTATTTT. Protein product: CASSRGTSGRLPFTDTQYF.

J is TRBJ1-1 and V is TRBV6-6; D is unresolved. The CDR3 has 15 amino acids. Germline V gene data show CDR1 as MNHNY and CDR2 as SVGAGI (reference sequence). Trimming stripped 3 bases from V and 4 bases from J, with 15 bases between. CDR3 DNA sequence: TGTGCCAGCAGTTATGCCCCACCCGGGAGCACTGAAGCTTTCTTT. Translating gives CASSYAPPGSTEAFF.

This chain's CDR3 is CAIRGDLNEKLFF. The CDR3 nucleotides are TGTGCCATCAGGGGGGACTTGAATGAAAAACTGTTTTTT. The chain combines TRBV10-3 with TRBJ1-4; possible D gene TRBD1, 5 bases. V lost 6 bases, J lost 5 bases, and 10 bases lay in between. Germline loops: CDR1 ENHRY, CDR2 SYGVKD. CDR3 size: 13 residues.

As for this clone: This same CDR3 is encoded by further DNA sequences in the sample. The chain is built from TRBV18 and TRBJ2-3; 7 positions agree with TRBD2. The CDR3 is made up of 14 amino acids. From germline, CDR1 is KGHSH and CDR2 LQKENI. The V segment lost 3 bases and the J segment 6 bases; nucleotides outside the gene matches: 6. The chain's CDR3 is CASSPPAGPDTQYF. The DNA of the CDR3 is TGTGCCAGCTCACCGCCAGCGGGGCCTGATACGCAGTATTTT.

The chain joins TRBV2 to TRBJ2-1; TRBD1 agrees at 10 bases. The CDR3 runs 17 residues. V shed 5 bases, J shed 9 bases, and the junction held 16 bases outside the gene matches. The germline V gene encodes CDR1 SNHLY and CDR2 FYNNEI. The CDR3: CASSPTGGASRNSEQFF. The CDR3 nucleotides read TGTGCCAGCAGTCCGACAGGGGGCGCGAGCAGAAACAGTGAGCAGTTCTTC.

The chain carries TRBV6-5 and TRBJ2-2; possibly TRBD1 for D (6 bases). The V end was cut by 2 bases, the J end by 7 bases, with 14 bases between. The CDR3 has 15 amino acids. CDR1 MNHEY and CDR2 SVGAGI come from the germline V gene. CDR3 sequence (DNA): TGTGCCAGCAGTTACGTGGTGGGGGCCGGCGGGGAGCTGTTTTTT. Residues: CASSYVVGAGGELFF.

The chain joins TRBV28 to TRBJ1-2; D not certain. Germline-derived CDR1 and CDR2 are MDHEN and SYDVKM. This CDR3 spans 14 amino acids. V was shortened by 5 bases and J by 8 bases, with 18 bases between the two germline ends. The CDR3 region has the DNA TGTGCCAGCAGTCCGGCCAGGCCAACCCGCGGCTACACCTTC. Protein product: CASSPARPTRGYTF.